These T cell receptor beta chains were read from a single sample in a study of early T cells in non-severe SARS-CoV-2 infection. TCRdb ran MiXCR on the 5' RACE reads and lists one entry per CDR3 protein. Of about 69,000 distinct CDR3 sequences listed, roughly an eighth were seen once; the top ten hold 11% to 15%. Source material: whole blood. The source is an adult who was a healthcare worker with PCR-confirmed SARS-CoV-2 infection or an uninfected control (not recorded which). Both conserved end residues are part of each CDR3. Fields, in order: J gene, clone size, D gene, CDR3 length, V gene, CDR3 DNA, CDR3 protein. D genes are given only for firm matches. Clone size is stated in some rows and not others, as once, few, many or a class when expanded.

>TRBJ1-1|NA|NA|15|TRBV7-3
TGTGCCAGCAGCACTCTGGGGGCAGTTGGTTCTGAAGCTTTCTTT
CASSTLGAVGSEAFF
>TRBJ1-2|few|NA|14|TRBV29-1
TGCAGCGACACCCCGACAGGCCCTGGGAGGGGCTACACCTTC
CSDTPTGPGRGYTF
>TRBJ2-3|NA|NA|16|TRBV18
TGTGCCAGCTCACCACCGGCATCGCGTAGCACAGATACGCAGTATTTT
CASSPPASRSTDTQYF
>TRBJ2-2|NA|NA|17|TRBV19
TGTGCCAGTAGTATTCGCCCCTGGGGGGCTAACACCGGGGAGCTGTTTTTT
CASSIRPWGANTGELFF
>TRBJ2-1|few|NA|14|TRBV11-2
TGTGCCAGCAGCCTGGGACGGTCACAGAATGAGCAGTTCTTC
CASSLGRSQNEQFF
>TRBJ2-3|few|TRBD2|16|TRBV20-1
TGCAGTGCGGATCTAGCGGGGGGGCTTAGCACAGATACGCAGTATTTT
CSADLAGGLSTDTQYF
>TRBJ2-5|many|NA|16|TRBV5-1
TGCGCCAGCAGCAACATATTTCGAGGCAACCAAGAGACCCAGTACTTC
CASSNIFRGNQETQYF
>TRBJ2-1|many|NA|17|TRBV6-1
TGTGCCAGCGTGGGGACCCTCCTTGCCCGGGGGGCCAATGAGCAGTTCTTC
CASVGTLLARGANEQFF
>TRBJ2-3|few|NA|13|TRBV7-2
TGTGCCAGCAGCCCCCCCCCCACAGATACGCAGTATTTT
CASSPPPTDTQYF
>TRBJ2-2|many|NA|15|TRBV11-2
TGTGCCAGCAGCGGTCGCTTTCTGGGCACCGGGGAGCTGTTTTTT
CASSGRFLGTGELFF
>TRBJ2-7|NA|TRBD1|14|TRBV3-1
TGTGCCAGCAGCCACCGGGACAGGGCAGGGGAGCAGTACTTC
CASSHRDRAGEQYF
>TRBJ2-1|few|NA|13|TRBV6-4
TGTGCCAGCAGTGCTGGTCGTTTCGGTGAGCAGTTCTTC
CASSAGRFGEQFF
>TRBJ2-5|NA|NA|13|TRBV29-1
TGCAGCGTGGATAACAGAAGGCAAGAGACCCAGTACTTC
CSVDNRRQETQYF
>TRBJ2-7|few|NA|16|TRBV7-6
TGTGCCAGCAGCGTAGGTGGTCGAACCGTCTCCTACGAGCAGTACTTC
CASSVGGRTVSYEQYF
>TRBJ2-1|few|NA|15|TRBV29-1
TGCAGCGTTGATGGAGGTGCCTCTTCCTACAATGAGCAGTTCTTC
CSVDGGASSYNEQFF
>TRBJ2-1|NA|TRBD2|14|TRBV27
TGTGCCAGCGCCGGGGGGGCGCCCCTCAATGAGCAGTTCTTC
CASAGGAPLNEQFF
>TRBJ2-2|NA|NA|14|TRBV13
TGTGCCAGCAGGATGGTGGGGGGCACCGGGGAGCTGTTTTTT
CASRMVGGTGELFF
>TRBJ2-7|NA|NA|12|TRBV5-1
TGCGCCAGCAGCTTGGATTTCTACGAGCAGTACTTC
CASSLDFYEQYF
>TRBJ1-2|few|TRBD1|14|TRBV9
TGTGCCAGCAGCGTAGGACAGGGAGCCTATGGCTACACCTTC
CASSVGQGAYGYTF
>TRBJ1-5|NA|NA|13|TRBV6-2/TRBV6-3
TGTGCCAGCAGGAAGGGAGGAGGACAGCCCCAGCATTTT
CASRKGGGQPQHF
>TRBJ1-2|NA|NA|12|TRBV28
TGTGCCAGCAACTTGCAGGGCTATGGCTACACCTTC
CASNLQGYGYTF
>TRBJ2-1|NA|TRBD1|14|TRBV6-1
TGTGCCAGTTCAAGGACAGGAGACCCCAATGAGCAGTTCTTC
CASSRTGDPNEQFF
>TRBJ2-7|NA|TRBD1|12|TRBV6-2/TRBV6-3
TGTGCCAGCAGACAACAGGGGTATGAGCAGTACTTC
CASRQQGYEQYF
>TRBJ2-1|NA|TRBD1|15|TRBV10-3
TGTGCCATCAGCTTCGGGACAGGGGCCGACAATGAGCAGTTCTTC
CAISFGTGADNEQFF
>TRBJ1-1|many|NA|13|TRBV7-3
TGTGCCAGCAGCTTAACGGGCGTCACTGAAGCTTTCTTT
CASSLTGVTEAFF
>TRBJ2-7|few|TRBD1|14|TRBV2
TGTGCCAGCATGGTCGGACAGGGAGCCCACGAGCAGTACTTC
CASMVGQGAHEQYF
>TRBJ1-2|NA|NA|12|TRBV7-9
TGTGCCAGCAGCAGGGGGGCGTATGGCTACACCTTC
CASSRGAYGYTF
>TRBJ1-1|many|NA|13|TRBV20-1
TGCAGTGCTAGTTCAGGGACGCCTCCTGAAGCTTTCTTT
CSASSGTPPEAFF
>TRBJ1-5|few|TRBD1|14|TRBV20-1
TGCAGTGCTAAAGGGACAGGGGGCAATCAGCCCCAGCATTTT
CSAKGTGGNQPQHF
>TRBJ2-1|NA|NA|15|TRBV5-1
TGCGCCAGCAGCCGGACAGAGAGCTCCTACAATGAGCAGTTCTTC
CASSRTESSYNEQFF
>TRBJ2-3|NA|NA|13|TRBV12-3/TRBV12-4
TGTGCCAGCAGCCCAGAAGGGCCAGATACGCAGTATTTT
CASSPEGPDTQYF
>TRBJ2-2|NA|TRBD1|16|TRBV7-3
TGTGCCAGCAGCGAACCGGGACAGGGGCCCACCGGGGAGCTGTTTTTT
CASSEPGQGPTGELFF
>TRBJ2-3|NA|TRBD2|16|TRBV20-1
TGCAGTGCTGGAAGACTAGCGGGGGTGCATGCAGATACGCAGTATTTT
CSAGRLAGVHADTQYF
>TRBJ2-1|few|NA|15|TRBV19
TGTGCCAGTAGTCCTAGCCGGGGTGGGTACAATGAGCAGTTCTTC
CASSPSRGGYNEQFF
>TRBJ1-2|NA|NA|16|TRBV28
TGTGCCAGCAGTTCACCCGTGGGGGACCCTAACTATGGCTACACCTTC
CASSSPVGDPNYGYTF
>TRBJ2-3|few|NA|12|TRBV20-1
TGCAGTGTAGGCGGACGGACAGATACGCAGTATTTT
CSVGGRTDTQYF
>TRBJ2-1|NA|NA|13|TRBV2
TGTGCCAGCACGTTAGGGTTTACAAATGAGCAGTTCTTC
CASTLGFTNEQFF
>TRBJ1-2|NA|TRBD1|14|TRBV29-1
TGCAGCGTGGTCCTCCAGGGGGCCCCCTATGGCTACACCTTC
CSVVLQGAPYGYTF
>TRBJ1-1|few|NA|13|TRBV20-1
TGCAGTGCCCTATTTGGAGGGAACACTGAAGCTTTCTTT
CSALFGGNTEAFF
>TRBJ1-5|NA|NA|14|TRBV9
TGTGCCAGCAGCGTAGGGTTAAGCAATCAGCCCCAGCATTTT
CASSVGLSNQPQHF
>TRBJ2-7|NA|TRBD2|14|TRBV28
TGTGCCAGCCGCCGGGCGGGGGACTCCTACGAGCAGTACTTC
CASRRAGDSYEQYF
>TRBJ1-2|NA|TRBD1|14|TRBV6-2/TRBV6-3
TGTGCCAGCAGTTACGGAGGACAGGCCTTTGGCTACACCTTC
CASSYGGQAFGYTF
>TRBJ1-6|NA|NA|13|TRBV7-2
TGTGCCAGCAGCTTACATCAGGATTCACCCCTCCACTTT
CASSLHQDSPLHF
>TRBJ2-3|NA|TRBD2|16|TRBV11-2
TGTGCCAGCAGCTCCAACCCAGCGGGGGTGGGTGGTACGCAGTATTTT
CASSSNPAGVGGTQYF
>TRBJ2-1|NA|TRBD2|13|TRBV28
TGTGCCAGCGCGGGGGGGCCGTTCAATGAGCAGTTCTTC
CASAGGPFNEQFF
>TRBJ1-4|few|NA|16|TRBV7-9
TGTGCCAGCAGCCCGCGGAGCGCTAGGACTAATGAAAAACTGTTTTTT
CASSPRSARTNEKLFF
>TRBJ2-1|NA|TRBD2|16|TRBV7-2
TGTGCCAGCAGCCTCCGGGGACTAGCGGGGTACAATGAGCAGTTCTTC
CASSLRGLAGYNEQFF
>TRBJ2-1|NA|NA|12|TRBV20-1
TGCAGTGCTACGCCTAGGGGGGATGAGCAGTTCTTC
CSATPRGDEQFF
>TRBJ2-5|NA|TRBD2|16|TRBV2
TGTGCCAGCAGGGATATTGGCGGGGGGGCCAAAGAGACCCAGTACTTC
CASRDIGGGAKETQYF